The 6 T cell receptor beta chains listed next were all sequenced from one sample in a study of OX40 agonist ivuxolimab in advanced cancers. Here immunoSEQ multiplex PCR was the method, and the copy in TCRdb shows in-frame clones only, minus some. The table records 70,000 to 80,000 clones, about 85% of them present only once. This material consisted of CD4+ or CD8+ T cells sorted from blood, taken in a trial of the OX40 agonist ivuxolimab. All receptors derive from an adult with an advanced solid tumor such as melanoma, head and neck, liver or kidney cancer.

The chain carries TRBV13 and TRBJ2-2; 9 bases agree with TRBD1. With V trimmed by 3 bases and J by 4 bases, 0 bases remained unmatched. The CDR3 consists of 14 residues. Germline CDR1 is PRHDT and CDR2 is FYEKMQ (reference sequence). CDR3 DNA: TGTGCCAGCAGCTTGACAGGGGGCACCGGGGAGCTGTTTTTT. Translating it yields CASSLTGGTGELFF.

The chain couples TRBV6-6 to TRBJ2-1; D gene uncertain. V was shortened by 6 bases and J by 5 bases, with 20 bases between the two germline ends. CDR1 MNHNY and CDR2 SVGAGI come from the germline V gene (reference sequence). This CDR3 spans 16 amino acids. The CDR3 loop reads CASSPDPFREHNEQFF. DNA of the CDR3: TGTGCCAGCAGCCCCGACCCGTTCCGTGAACACAATGAGCAGTTCTTC.

This clone was seen only a few times. The V and J genes are TRBV2 and TRBJ2-5; D unresolved. Germline V gene data show CDR1 as SNHLY and CDR2 as FYNNEI. Between the trimmed V and J ends, which lost 5 bases and 4 bases, there was a span of 5 bases. The CDR3 consists of 11 residues. The CDR3 nucleotides read TGTGCCAGCAGTCCTCGAGAGACCCAGTACTTC. The encoded protein is CASSPRETQYF.

This clone came up a few times. The gene calls are TRBV18 and TRBJ2-7; 7 bases align to TRBD2. The germline gives CDR1 KGHSH, CDR2 LQKENI. The J segment lost 2 bases and the V segment lost 6 bases, leaving 4 bases of the junction unmatched. The CDR3 contains 13 residues. CDR3 amino acids: CASSPGTTYEQYF. CDR3 DNA sequence: TGTGCCAGCTCGCCAGGGACTACCTACGAGCAGTACTTC.

The chain combines TRBV19 with TRBJ2-1; D gene unclear. Germline-derived CDR1 and CDR2 are LNHDA and SQIVND (reference sequence). Trimming took 10 bases from V and 10 from J, leaving 11 bases between them. The CDR3 is 10 amino acids. The CDR3 nucleotides are TGTGCCACGGGCGTTTGGGAGCAGTTCTTC. Translation gives CATGVWEQFF.

The chain links TRBV28 to TRBJ2-2; 9 bases fit TRBD1. The germline V gene has CDR1 MDHEN and CDR2 SYDVKM. The CDR3 covers 16 residues. The junction had 12 bases not matched to a gene; V was cut back by 6 bases and J by 7 bases. The CDR3 spells CASSPTGGAKGGELFF. In DNA form, the CDR3 reads TGTGCCAGCAGCCCAACAGGGGGCGCCAAGGGCGGGGAGCTGTTTTTT.